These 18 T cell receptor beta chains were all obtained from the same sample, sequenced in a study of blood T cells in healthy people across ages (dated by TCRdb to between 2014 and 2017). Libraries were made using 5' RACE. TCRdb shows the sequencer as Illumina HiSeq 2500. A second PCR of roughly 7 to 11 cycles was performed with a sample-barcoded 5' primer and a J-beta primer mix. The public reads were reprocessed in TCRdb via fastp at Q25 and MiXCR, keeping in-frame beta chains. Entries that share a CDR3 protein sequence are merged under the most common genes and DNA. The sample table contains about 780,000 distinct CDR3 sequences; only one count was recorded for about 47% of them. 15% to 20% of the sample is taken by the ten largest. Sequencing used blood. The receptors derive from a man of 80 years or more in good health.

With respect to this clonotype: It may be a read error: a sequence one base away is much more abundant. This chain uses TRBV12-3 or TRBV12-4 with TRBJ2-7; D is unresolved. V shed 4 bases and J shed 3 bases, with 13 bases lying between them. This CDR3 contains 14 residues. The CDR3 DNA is TGTGCCAGCAGTTCTAGTGAGCTGAACTACGAGCAGTACTTC. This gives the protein CASSSSELNYEQYF.

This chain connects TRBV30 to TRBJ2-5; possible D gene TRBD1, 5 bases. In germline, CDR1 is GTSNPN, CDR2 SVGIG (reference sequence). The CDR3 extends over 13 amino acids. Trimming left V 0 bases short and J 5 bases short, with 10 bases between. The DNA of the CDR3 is TGTGCCTGGAGTGTAACAGGTCCGGAGACCCAGTACTTC. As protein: CAWSVTGPETQYF.

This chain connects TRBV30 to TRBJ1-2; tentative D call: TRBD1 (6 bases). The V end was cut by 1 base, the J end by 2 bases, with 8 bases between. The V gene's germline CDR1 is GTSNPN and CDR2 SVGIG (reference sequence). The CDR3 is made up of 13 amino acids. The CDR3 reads CAWSGRGNYGYTF. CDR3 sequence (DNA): TGTGCCTGGAGTGGCAGGGGCAACTATGGCTACACCTTC.

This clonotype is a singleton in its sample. The CDR3 here is CSADSDRSTDTQYF. CDR3 DNA sequence: TGCAGCGCTGATTCGGACAGGAGCACAGATACGCAGTATTTT. The genes are TRBV29-1 and TRBJ2-3; 7 bases align to TRBD1. Per the germline V gene, CDR1 is SQVTM and CDR2 is ANQGSEA. The CDR3 extends over 14 amino acids. With V trimmed by 7 bases and J by 0 bases, 7 bases remained unmatched.

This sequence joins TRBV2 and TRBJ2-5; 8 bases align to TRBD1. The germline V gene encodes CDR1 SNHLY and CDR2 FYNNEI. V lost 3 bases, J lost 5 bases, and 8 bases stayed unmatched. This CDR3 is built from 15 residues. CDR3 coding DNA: TGTGCCAGCAGTGACATTGGCAGGGGGCCCGAGACCCAGTACTTC. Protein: CASSDIGRGPETQYF.

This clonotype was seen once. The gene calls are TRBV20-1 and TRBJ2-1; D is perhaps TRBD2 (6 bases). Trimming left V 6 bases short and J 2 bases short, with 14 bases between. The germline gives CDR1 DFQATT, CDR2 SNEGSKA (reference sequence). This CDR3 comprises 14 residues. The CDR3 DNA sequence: TGCAGTGCCGCCCTAGCGACCGCCTACAATGAGCAGTTCTTC. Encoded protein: CSAALATAYNEQFF.

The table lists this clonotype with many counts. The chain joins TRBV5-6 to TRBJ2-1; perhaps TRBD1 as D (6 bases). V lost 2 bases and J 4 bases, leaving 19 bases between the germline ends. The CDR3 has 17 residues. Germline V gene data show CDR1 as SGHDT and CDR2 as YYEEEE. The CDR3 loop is CASSFVSVIGQYNEQFF. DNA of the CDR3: TGTGCCAGCAGCTTTGTTTCAGTCATAGGACAGTACAATGAGCAGTTCTTC.

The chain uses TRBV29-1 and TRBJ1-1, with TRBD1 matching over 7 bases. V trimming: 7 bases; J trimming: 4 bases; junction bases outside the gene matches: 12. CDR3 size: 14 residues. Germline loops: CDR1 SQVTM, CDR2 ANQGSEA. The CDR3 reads CSGYPTGAPTEAFF. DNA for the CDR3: TGCAGCGGATACCCAACAGGGGCCCCCACTGAAGCTTTCTTT.

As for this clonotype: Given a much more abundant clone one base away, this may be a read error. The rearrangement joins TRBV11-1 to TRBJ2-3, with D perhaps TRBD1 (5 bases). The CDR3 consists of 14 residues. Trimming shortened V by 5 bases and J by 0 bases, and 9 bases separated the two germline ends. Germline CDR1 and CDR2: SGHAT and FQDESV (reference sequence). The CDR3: CASSRQSSTDTQYF. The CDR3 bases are TGTGCCAGCAGCCGACAGTCTAGCACAGATACGCAGTATTTT.

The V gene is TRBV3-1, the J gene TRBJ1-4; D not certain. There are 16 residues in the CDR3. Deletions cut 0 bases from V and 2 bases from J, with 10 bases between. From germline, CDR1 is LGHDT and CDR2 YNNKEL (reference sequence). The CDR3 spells CASSQDPPGTNEKLFF. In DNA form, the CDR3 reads TGTGCCAGCAGCCAAGACCCCCCCGGGACTAATGAAAAACTGTTTTTT.

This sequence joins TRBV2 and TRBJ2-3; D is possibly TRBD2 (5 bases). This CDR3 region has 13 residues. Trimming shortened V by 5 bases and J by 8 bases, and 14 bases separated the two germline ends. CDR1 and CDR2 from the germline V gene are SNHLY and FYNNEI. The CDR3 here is CASSSSLPGTQYF. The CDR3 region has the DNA TGTGCCAGCAGTTCTAGCCTCCCGGGTACGCAGTATTTT. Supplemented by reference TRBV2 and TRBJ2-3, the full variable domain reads EPEVTQTPSHQVTQMGQEVILRCVPISNHLYFYWYRQILGQKVEFLVSFYNNEISEKSEIFDDQFSVERPDGSNFTLKIRSTKLEDSAMYFCASSSSLPGTQYFGPGTRLTVL.

The CDR3 sequence is CASSPDTSGSNEQFF. The CDR3 region has the DNA TGTGCCAGCTCACCAGACACTAGCGGGAGCAATGAGCAGTTCTTC. The J gene is TRBJ2-1, the V gene TRBV18, with 11 bases matching TRBD2. Germline trimming cut 2 bases from V and 6 bases from J; bases unmatched to any gene: 3. The CDR3 has 15 amino acids. The germline CDR1 and CDR2 sequences are KGHSH and LQKENI.

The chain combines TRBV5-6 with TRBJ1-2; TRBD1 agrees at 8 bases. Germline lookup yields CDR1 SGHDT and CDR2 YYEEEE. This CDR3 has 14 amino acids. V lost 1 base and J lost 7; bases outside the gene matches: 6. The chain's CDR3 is CASSLRQGAIGYTF. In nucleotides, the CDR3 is TGTGCCAGCAGCTTGCGTCAGGGGGCGATTGGCTACACCTTC.

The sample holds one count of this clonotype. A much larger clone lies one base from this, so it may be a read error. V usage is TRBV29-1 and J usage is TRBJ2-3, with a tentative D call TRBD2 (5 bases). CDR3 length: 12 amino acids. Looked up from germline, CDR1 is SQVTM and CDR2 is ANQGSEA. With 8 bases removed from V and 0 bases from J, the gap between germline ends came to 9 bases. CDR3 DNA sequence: TGCAGCATTACGGGGAGCACAGATACGCAGTATTTT. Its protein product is CSITGSTDTQYF.

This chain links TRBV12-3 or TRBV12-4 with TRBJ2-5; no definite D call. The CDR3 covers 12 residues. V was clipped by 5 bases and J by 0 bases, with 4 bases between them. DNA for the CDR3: TGTGCCAGCAGTGATAACCAAGAGACCCAGTACTTC. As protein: CASSDNQETQYF.

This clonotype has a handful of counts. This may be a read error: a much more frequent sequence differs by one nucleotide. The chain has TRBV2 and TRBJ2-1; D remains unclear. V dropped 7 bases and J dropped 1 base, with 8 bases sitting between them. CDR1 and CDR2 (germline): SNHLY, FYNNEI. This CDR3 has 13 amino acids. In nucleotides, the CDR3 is TGTGCCAGCACGGGCCTTTCCTACAATGAGCAGTTCTTC. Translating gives CASTGLSYNEQFF.

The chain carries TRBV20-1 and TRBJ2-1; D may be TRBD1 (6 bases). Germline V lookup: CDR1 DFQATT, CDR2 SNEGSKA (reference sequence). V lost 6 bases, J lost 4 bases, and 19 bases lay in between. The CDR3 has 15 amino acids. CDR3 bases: TGCAGTGCCCGTGGCAGGGACACCATGTACAATGAGCAGTTCTTC. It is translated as CSARGRDTMYNEQFF.

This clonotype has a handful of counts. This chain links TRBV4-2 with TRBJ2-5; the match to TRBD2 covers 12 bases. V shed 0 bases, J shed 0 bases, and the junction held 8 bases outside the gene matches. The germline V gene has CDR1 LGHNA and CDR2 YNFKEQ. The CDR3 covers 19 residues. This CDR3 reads CASSQDLRLAGGYQETQYF. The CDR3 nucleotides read TGTGCCAGCAGCCAAGATCTCCGTCTAGCGGGAGGGTACCAAGAGACCCAGTACTTC.